Listed below are T cell receptor beta chains from one sample, sequenced in a study of cytomegalovirus exposure and HLA in healthy donors. This table comes from immunoSEQ multiplex PCR, and its TCRdb copy is limited to in-frame clones, with some not included. The sample carries around 130,000 clones, 60% to 85% recorded once. Sequencing was carried out using PBMCs. These receptors were taken from a man aged 35 to 55 in good health and CMV-seronegative. Both conserved end residues are trimmed from each CDR3.

j_gene | v_gene | CDR3aa
. | TRBV5-4 | ASRRRQRLYEQY
TRBJ2-7 | TRBV15 | ATSRGGQGIYEQY
TRBJ2-4 | TRBV27 | ASSFSGEGGTKNSQY
TRBJ2-5 | TRBV7-6 | ASSLAGPGREWWQETQY
TRBJ1-5 | TRBV2 | ASSEGQGNQPQH
TRBJ1-4 | TRBV19 | ASNRPHRTGGNEKLF
TRBJ1-1 | TRBV6-4 | ASRETGRMNTEAF
TRBJ2-2 | TRBV27 | ASRTTSGGTGELF
TRBJ2-2 | TRBV9 | ASSVDRGGTGELF
TRBJ2-1 | TRBV11-2 | ASSSFGTDRGNEQF
TRBJ2-5 | TRBV7-7 | ASSPSGTDKETQY